This T cell receptor (beta chain) derives from a study of shared clonotypes between healthy human individuals. The authors distributed each subset's genomic DNA evenly over several immunoSEQ plates. Unsorted PBMC contributed approximately 270 ng DNA, some 29,000 T cell genomes, to each replicate PCR. It was on ten immunoSEQ deep assay plates that unsorted PBMC DNA was sequenced. Original processing methods: From ImmunoSEQ came sequences covering only the junction and carrying no quality scores, so filtering differed. The protocol was immunoSEQ multiplex PCR, while the TCRdb copy is restricted to in-frame clones and leaves out a portion. V, J and clone size reflect that table, while D and trimming were determined from the DNA. The table has about 480,000 clones, 75% to 80% seen once; the top ten hold roughly an eighth. A word on this clone: This sample includes further DNA sequences coding for the same CDR3.

Trimming took off 5 bases at V and 5 bases at J, with 10 bases between the two ends. CDR1 and CDR2 (germline): SGHTA, FQGNSA. This CDR3 has 13 amino acids. The sequence was collected from a woman aged 40 to 50 in good health. Some clones in this sample may be carry-over from other donors' samples. The chain recombines TRBV7-2 with TRBJ1-5; possible D gene TRBD1, 5 bases. The sample taken for sequencing was PBMCs. The CDR3 DNA follows: TGTGCCAGCAGCCTTGGGGGATATCAGCCCCAGCATTTT. Its translation: CASSLGGYQPQHF.